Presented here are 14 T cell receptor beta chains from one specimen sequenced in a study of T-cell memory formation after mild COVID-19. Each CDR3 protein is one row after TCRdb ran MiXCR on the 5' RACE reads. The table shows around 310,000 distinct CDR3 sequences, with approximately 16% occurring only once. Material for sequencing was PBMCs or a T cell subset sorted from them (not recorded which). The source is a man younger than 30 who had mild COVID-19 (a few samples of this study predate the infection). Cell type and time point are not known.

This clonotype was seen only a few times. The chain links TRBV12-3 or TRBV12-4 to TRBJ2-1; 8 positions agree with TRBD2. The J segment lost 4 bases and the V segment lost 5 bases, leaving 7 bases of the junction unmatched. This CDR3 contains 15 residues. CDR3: CASSPYGGEYNEQFF. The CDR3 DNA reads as TGTGCCAGCAGTCCCTACGGGGGGGAATACAATGAGCAGTTCTTC.

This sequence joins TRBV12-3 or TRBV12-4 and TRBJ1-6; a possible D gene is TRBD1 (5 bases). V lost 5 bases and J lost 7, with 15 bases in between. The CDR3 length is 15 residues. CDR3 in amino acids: CASSGAGTANSPLHF. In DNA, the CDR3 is TGTGCCAGCAGTGGCGCCGGGACGGCGAATTCACCCCTCCACTTT.

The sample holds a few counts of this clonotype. The CDR3 region is CASSERDRQPQHF. The CDR3 nucleotides read TGTGCCAGCAGTGAACGGGACCGTCAGCCCCAGCATTTT. The J gene is TRBJ1-5, the V gene TRBV6-1; possible D gene TRBD1, 5 bases. Germline V gene lookup returns CDR1 MNHNS and CDR2 SASEGT. The CDR3 spans 13 residues. V was trimmed by 2 bases and J by 6 bases, leaving 8 bases between them.

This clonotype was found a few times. The CDR3 coding sequence is TGTGCCAGCAGCCAAGAGGGGACAGGAGACAATGAGCAGTTCTTC. Its translation is CASSQEGTGDNEQFF. The genes are TRBV3-1 and TRBJ2-1, with TRBD1 matching 8 bases. In germline, CDR1 is LGHDT, CDR2 YNNKEL (reference sequence). This CDR3 is 15 amino acids long. V lost 0 bases to trimming and J lost 5 bases; unmatched junction nucleotides: 3.

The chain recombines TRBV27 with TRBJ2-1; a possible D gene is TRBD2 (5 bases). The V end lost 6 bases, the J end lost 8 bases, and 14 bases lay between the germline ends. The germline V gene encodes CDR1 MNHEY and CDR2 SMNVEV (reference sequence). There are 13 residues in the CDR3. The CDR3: CASRSISGYEQFF. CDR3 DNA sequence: TGTGCCAGCAGATCGATATCGGGGTATGAGCAGTTCTTC.

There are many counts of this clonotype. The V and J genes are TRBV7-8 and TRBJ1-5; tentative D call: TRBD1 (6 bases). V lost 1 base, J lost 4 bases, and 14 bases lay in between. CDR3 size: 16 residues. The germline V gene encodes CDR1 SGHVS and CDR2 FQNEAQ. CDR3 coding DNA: TGTGCCAGCAGCTTAGTGGGGGCGGACGGAAATCAGCCCCAGCATTTT. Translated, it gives CASSLVGADGNQPQHF.

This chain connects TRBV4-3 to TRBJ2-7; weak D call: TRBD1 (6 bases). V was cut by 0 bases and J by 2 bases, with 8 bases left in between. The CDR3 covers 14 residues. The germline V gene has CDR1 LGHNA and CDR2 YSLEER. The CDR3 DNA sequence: TGCGCCAGCAGCCAAGATACAGGGCCCTACGAGCAGTACTTC. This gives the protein CASSQDTGPYEQYF.

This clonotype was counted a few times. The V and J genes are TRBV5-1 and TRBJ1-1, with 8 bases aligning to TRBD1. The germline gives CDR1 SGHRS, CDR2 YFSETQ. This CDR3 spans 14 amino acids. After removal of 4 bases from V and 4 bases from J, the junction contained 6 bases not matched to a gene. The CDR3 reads CASSVTGEPTEAFF. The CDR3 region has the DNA TGCGCCAGCAGCGTGACAGGGGAACCCACTGAAGCTTTCTTT.

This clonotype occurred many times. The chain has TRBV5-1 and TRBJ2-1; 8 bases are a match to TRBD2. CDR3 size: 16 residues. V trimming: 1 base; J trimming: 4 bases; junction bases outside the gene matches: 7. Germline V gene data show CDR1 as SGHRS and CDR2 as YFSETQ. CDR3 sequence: CASSLSARGVYNEQFF. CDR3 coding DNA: TGCGCCAGCAGCTTGTCAGCGCGGGGGGTTTACAATGAGCAGTTCTTC.

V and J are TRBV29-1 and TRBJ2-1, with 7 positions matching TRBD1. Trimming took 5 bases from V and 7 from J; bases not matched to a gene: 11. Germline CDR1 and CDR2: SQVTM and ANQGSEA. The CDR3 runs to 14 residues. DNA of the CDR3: TGCAGCGTTCAACCAGGGGGTCGAGGGAATGAGCAGTTCTTC. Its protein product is CSVQPGGRGNEQFF.

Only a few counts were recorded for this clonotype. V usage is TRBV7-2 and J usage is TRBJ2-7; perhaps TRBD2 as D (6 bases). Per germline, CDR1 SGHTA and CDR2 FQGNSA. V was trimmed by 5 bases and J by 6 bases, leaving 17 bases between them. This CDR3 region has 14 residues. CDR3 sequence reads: CASSMDGSPREQYF. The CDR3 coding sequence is TGTGCCAGCAGCATGGACGGGAGCCCTCGCGAGCAGTACTTC.

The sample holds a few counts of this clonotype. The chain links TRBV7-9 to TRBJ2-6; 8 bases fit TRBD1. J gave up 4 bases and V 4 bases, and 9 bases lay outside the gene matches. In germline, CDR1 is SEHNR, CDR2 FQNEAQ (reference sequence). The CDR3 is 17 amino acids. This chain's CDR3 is CASSSGPDRAGANVLTF. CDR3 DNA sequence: TGTGCCAGCAGCTCGGGCCCGGACAGGGCCGGGGCCAACGTCCTGACTTTC.

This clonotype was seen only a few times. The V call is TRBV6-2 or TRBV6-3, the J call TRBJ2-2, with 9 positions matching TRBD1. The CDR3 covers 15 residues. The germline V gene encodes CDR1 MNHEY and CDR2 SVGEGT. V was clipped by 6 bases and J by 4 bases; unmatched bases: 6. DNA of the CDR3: TGTGCCAGCAGCCGGGGACAGGGCCCCACCGGGGAGCTGTTTTTT. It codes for CASSRGQGPTGELFF.

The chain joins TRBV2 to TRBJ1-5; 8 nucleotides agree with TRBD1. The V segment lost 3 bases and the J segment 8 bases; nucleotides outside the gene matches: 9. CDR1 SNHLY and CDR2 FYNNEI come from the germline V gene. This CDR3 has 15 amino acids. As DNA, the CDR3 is TGTGCCAGCAGTGAGGTTTGGACAGGGAAGGAGCCCCAGCATTTT. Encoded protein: CASSEVWTGKEPQHF. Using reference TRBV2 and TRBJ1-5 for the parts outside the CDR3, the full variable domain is EPEVTQTPSHQVTQMGQEVILRCVPISNHLYFYWYRQILGQKVEFLVSFYNNEISEKSEIFDDQFSVERPDGSNFTLKIRSTKLEDSAMYFCASSEVWTGKEPQHFGDGTRLSIL.